Presented here are 17 T cell receptor beta chains from one specimen sequenced in a study of T cells after yellow fever vaccination. TCRdb ran MiXCR on the 5' RACE reads and lists one entry per CDR3 protein. The profile shows over 150,000 distinct CDR3 sequences, 5.5% to 8% of them singletons. Here the sequenced sample was CD4+ T cells sorted from PBMCs, taken on the day of the first yellow fever vaccination. The source of these receptors is a man between 18 and 29 years old who received the YFV17D yellow fever vaccine.

This clonotype was counted at least ten times. The chain couples TRBV5-1 to TRBJ2-1; D uncertain. V lost 1 base to trimming and J lost 5 bases, with 13 bases between them. CDR1 is SGHRS and CDR2 is YFSETQ in the germline V gene. The CDR3 has 15 residues. This CDR3 is CASSLMHWSNNEQFF. CDR3 DNA: TGCGCCAGCAGCTTGATGCATTGGAGTAACAATGAGCAGTTCTTC.

This clonotype appeared a few times. This sequence joins TRBV20-1 and TRBJ2-7, with D uncertain. The germline CDR1 and CDR2 sequences are DFQATT and SNEGSKA (reference sequence). The CDR3 consists of 12 residues. V gave up 5 bases and J gave up 2 bases, with 10 bases separating them. The CDR3 DNA sequence: TGCAGTGCTGCCCCGGACCCCTACGAGCAGTACTTC. Translated, it gives CSAAPDPYEQYF.

This clonotype occurred a few times. The chain links TRBV29-1 to TRBJ1-2, with a tentative D call TRBD1 (6 bases). Looked up from germline, CDR1 is SQVTM and CDR2 is ANQGSEA. Deletions cut 4 bases from V and 2 bases from J, with 8 bases between. The CDR3 has 12 amino acids. CDR3 protein: CSVADRNYGYTF. In DNA, the CDR3 is TGCAGCGTTGCCGACAGGAACTATGGCTACACCTTC.

This clonotype came up many times. This sequence joins TRBV5-6 and TRBJ2-7; D perhaps matches TRBD1 (5 bases). The CDR3 length is 14 residues. The germline V gene has CDR1 SGHDT and CDR2 YYEEEE. V was shortened by 3 bases and J by 3 bases, with 13 bases between the two germline ends. CDR3 sequence reads: CASSWQGTYYEQYV. In DNA, the CDR3 is TGTGCCAGCAGCTGGCAGGGAACCTACTACGAGCAGTACGTC.

The gene calls are TRBV6-1 and TRBJ2-5; D gene uncertain. Trimming stripped 6 bases from V and 1 base from J, with 12 bases between. This CDR3 contains 14 residues. Germline V CDR1 and CDR2: MNHNS, SASEGT. The CDR3 sequence is CASSGPNLQETQYF. The DNA for the CDR3 is TGTGCCAGCAGCGGACCGAACCTCCAAGAGACCCAGTACTTC.

The table lists this clonotype with many counts. V and J are TRBV27 and TRBJ1-2, with 10 bases identical to TRBD1. The junction had 5 bases not matched to a gene; V was cut back by 3 bases and J by 4 bases. This CDR3 is built from 15 residues. Germline values: CDR1 MNHEY, CDR2 SMNVEV (reference sequence). CDR3 amino acids: CASSFSGTGVYGYTF. In nucleotides, the CDR3 is TGTGCCAGCAGTTTCTCCGGGACAGGGGTCTATGGCTACACCTTC.

This clonotype has just a few counts. V is TRBV6-6 and J is TRBJ2-7; 8 bases match TRBD1. The trim removed 6 bases at V and 6 bases at J, leaving 7 bases unmatched. The CDR3 consists of 13 residues. Germline values: CDR1 MNHNY, CDR2 SVGAGI (reference sequence). CDR3 region: CASSWGTGGEQYF. CDR3 bases: TGTGCCAGCAGCTGGGGGACAGGAGGCGAGCAGTACTTC.

This clonotype was recorded at least ten times. The gene calls are TRBV7-9 and TRBJ2-3; D is unresolved. Germline V CDR1 and CDR2: SEHNR, FQNEAQ (reference sequence). This CDR3 has 12 amino acids. V lost 1 base and J 7 bases, leaving 6 bases between the germline ends. The CDR3 here is CASSLGVHTQYF. The CDR3 DNA reads as TGTGCCAGCAGCTTAGGAGTACATACGCAGTATTTT.

This clonotype occurred many times. V usage is TRBV20-1 and J usage is TRBJ2-2; D gene unclear. With 2 bases removed from V and 7 bases from J, the gap between germline ends came to 11 bases. The CDR3 loop spans 13 amino acids. Germline V gene lookup returns CDR1 DFQATT and CDR2 SNEGSKA (reference sequence). CDR3 DNA: TGCAGTGCTAGATTGACCGCTAGCGGGGAGCTGTTTTTT. It translates to CSARLTASGELFF.

This clonotype was counted ten times or more. This rearrangement joins TRBV9 to TRBJ1-2; D uncertain. V was clipped by 4 bases and J by 2 bases, with 9 bases between them. Per germline, CDR1 SGDLS and CDR2 YYNGEE. This CDR3 is 13 amino acids long. The CDR3 protein is CASSRTYNYGYTF. The CDR3 nucleotides are TGTGCCAGCAGCCGGACTTACAACTATGGCTACACCTTC.

There are a few counts of this clonotype. J is TRBJ1-2 and V is TRBV5-1, with a possible D match to TRBD1 (6 bases). This CDR3 is 14 amino acids long. V shed 4 bases and J shed 2 bases, with 12 bases lying between them. Germline CDR1 reads SGHRS; CDR2 reads YFSETQ. This CDR3 is CASSPGDTNYGYTF. For the CDR3, the DNA is TGCGCCAGCAGCCCAGGGGACACCAACTATGGCTACACCTTC.

This clonotype appeared a few times. The chain has TRBV6-5 and TRBJ1-5; perhaps TRBD1 as D (5 bases). Trimming removed 2 bases at V and 2 bases at J, with 16 bases between. The CDR3 runs to 17 residues. Germline V lookup: CDR1 MNHEY, CDR2 SVGAGI. CDR3 coding DNA: TGTGCCAGCAGTTACCCCTCCACAGGACTGGGCAATCAGCCCCAGCATTTT. Translation gives CASSYPSTGLGNQPQHF.

The chain recombines TRBV5-6 with TRBJ1-5, with TRBD1 identical over 8 bases. J was trimmed by 3 bases and V by 4 bases; bases with no gene match: 9. The CDR3 runs to 16 residues. CDR1 and CDR2 from the germline V gene are SGHDT and YYEEEE. CDR3 region: CASSLGTGHNNQPQHF. CDR3 bases: TGTGCCAGCAGCCTTGGGACAGGCCATAACAATCAGCCCCAGCATTTT.

This clonotype has only a few counts. This rearrangement joins TRBV10-3 to TRBJ1-6; TRBD1 agrees at 7 bases. The germline CDR1 and CDR2 sequences are ENHRY and SYGVKD. The trim removed 6 bases at V and 0 bases at J, leaving 8 bases unmatched. CDR3 length: 17 amino acids. The CDR3 loop reads CAIRGTEKGSYNSPLHF. DNA of the CDR3: TGTGCCATCAGGGGGACAGAAAAGGGCTCCTATAATTCACCCCTCCACTTT.

This clonotype was counted only a few times. This chain uses TRBV7-8 with TRBJ1-1; TRBD1 is a possible D gene (6 bases). The V gene lost 4 bases and the J gene lost 1 base, with 19 bases spanning the gap. This CDR3 has 17 amino acids. The germline V gene encodes CDR1 SGHVS and CDR2 FQNEAQ. CDR3 amino acids: CASSSPFSDRKNTEAFF. The CDR3 nucleotides read TGTGCCAGCAGCTCCCCCTTTTCAGACAGGAAGAACACTGAAGCTTTCTTT.

This clonotype was detected only a few times. The V and J genes are TRBV11-2 and TRBJ1-3; TRBD1 might be the D (6 bases). The length of the CDR3 is 14 residues. V lost 6 bases and J 3 bases, leaving 12 bases between the germline ends. Per the germline V gene, CDR1 is SGHAT and CDR2 is FQNNGV. For the CDR3, the DNA is TGTGCCAGCAGTCTTACAGGGCGTGGAAACACCATATATTTT. It specifies CASSLTGRGNTIYF.

This clonotype was seen at least ten times. The V call is TRBV7-2, the J call TRBJ2-5, with D perhaps being TRBD1 or TRBD2 (6 bases each). V was trimmed by 3 bases and J by 2 bases, leaving 16 bases between them. Germline CDR1 SGHTA, CDR2 FQGNSA. CDR3 length: 16 amino acids. In DNA, the CDR3 is TGTGCCAGCAGCTTTAATGGGGGGCGGAAACAAGAGACCCAGTACTTC. Its protein product is CASSFNGGRKQETQYF.